This T cell receptor beta chain was obtained from a study of blood T cell repertoires in COVID-19. The overall study: The cDNA or gDNA used as material had been derived from T cells, B-cell-depleted T cells, or PBMCs.

Clones were sequenced by immunoSEQ multiplex PCR, and TCRdb holds only the in-frame ones, with some missing. The repertoire holds over 60,000 clones, with approximately 80% as singletons. Followed longitudinally, the Seattle patients had been enrolled during active infection. Deletions cut 5 bases from V and 6 bases from J, with 14 bases between. The CDR3 runs 14 residues. In germline, CDR1 is SGHTA, CDR2 FQGNSA. The sequencing input was peripheral blood. The sequence derives from a man in his fifties with COVID-19, enrolled during active disease. This chain links TRBV7-2 with TRBJ2-1; D call uncertain. The CDR3 DNA reads as TGTGCCAGCAGCCTCGCGATGGCGGTCAATGAGCAGTTCTTC. It translates to CASSLAMAVNEQFF. Drawing the rest from reference TRBV7-2 and TRBJ2-1, the complete variable domain is GAGVSQSPSNKVTEKGKDVELRCDPISGHTALYWYRQSLGQGLEFLIYFQGNSAPDKSGLPSDRFSAERTGGSVSTLTIQRTQQEDSAVYLCASSLAMAVNEQFFGPGTRLTVL.